The 3 T cell receptor beta chains given below trace back to one sample, sequenced in a study of blood T cells in healthy people across ages. Using a J-beta primer mix together with a sample-barcoded 5' primer, a second PCR was run for roughly 7 to 11 cycles. TCRdb reprocessed the 5' RACE reads via MiXCR and lists one record per CDR3 protein. Of about 1.5 million distinct CDR3 sequences in the sample, 35% to 45% were seen once. Sequenced input: blood. The receptors were gathered from a woman aged 18-29 years in good health.

The rearrangement joins TRBV15 to TRBJ1-2; tentative D call: TRBD1 (6 bases). The CDR3 sequence is 15 residues long. Germline values: CDR1 LNHNV, CDR2 YYDKDF (reference sequence). Trimming cost V 0 bases and J 5 bases, with 13 bases left between them. This chain's CDR3 is CATSRDAGTHYGYTF. The DNA of the CDR3 is TGTGCCACCAGCAGAGATGCCGGGACACATTATGGCTACACCTTC.

In this sample, this clonotype turned up once. This rearrangement joins TRBV11-2 to TRBJ1-1; maybe TRBD1 (5 bases). Between the trimmed V and J ends, which lost 1 base and 0 bases, there was a span of 12 bases. This CDR3 contains 16 residues. Germline-derived CDR1 and CDR2 are SGHAT and FQNNGV. CDR3 in amino acids: CASSLGVGRVNTEAFF. DNA of the CDR3: TGTGCCAGCAGCTTAGGTGTGGGCAGGGTGAACACTGAAGCTTTCTTT. Full variable domain (outside the CDR3, taken from reference TRBV11-2 and TRBJ1-1): EAGVAQSPRYKIIEKRQSVAFWCNPISGHATLYWYQQILGQGPKLLIQFQNNGVVDDSQLPKDRFSAERLKGVDSTLKIQPAKLEDSAVYLCASSLGVGRVNTEAFFGQGTRLTVV.

This clonotype showed up many times. V gene TRBV6-5 combines with J gene TRBJ2-1, with TRBD1 matching over 7 bases. After removal of 6 bases from V and 6 bases from J, the junction contained 2 bases not matched to a gene. Germline V gene sequence: CDR1 MNHEY, CDR2 SVGAGI. The CDR3 spans 12 residues. The CDR3 nucleotides are TGTGCCAGCAGCTACAGGGGCAATGAGCAGTTCTTC. It is translated as CASSYRGNEQFF.